Below are 19 T cell receptor beta chains sequenced from a single sample in a study of cytomegalovirus exposure and HLA in healthy donors. The PCR was carried out with 60 Vbeta primers and 13 Jbeta primers. Only in-frame clones appear in the TCRdb table, and some are missing; sequencing was by immunoSEQ multiplex PCR. The top ten clones hold 4% to 5% of a sample with around 85,000 clones, about four fifths of them seen once. Input material: PBMCs. Receptor source: a man between 60 and 75 years old in good health and CMV-seronegative.

This clone turned up a few times. The gene calls are TRBV6-1 and TRBJ1-1; no reliable D call. Germline CDR1 is MNHNS and CDR2 is SASEGT. The CDR3 contains 13 residues. With 7 bases removed from V and 4 bases from J, the gap between germline ends came to 13 bases. The CDR3 DNA reads TGTGCCAGCACTCCGGGTCCCAGCACTGAAGCTTTCTTT. It encodes CASTPGPSTEAFF.

The gene calls are TRBV5-6 and TRBJ1-1; D ambiguous. CDR1 and CDR2 (germline): SGHDT, YYEEEE. The germline V and J ends were trimmed by 1 base and 3 bases, with 7 bases remaining between them. The CDR3 has 13 residues. CDR3 sequence (DNA): TGTGCCAGCAGCTTGCGGAGGGACACTGAAGCTTTCTTT. Translating gives CASSLRRDTEAFF.

The CDR3 nucleotides read TGTGCCAGCTCACCAAACCCGGGGGGCAATGAGCAGTTCTTC. Translating gives CASSPNPGGNEQFF. This chain connects TRBV18 to TRBJ2-1; 7 bases agree with TRBD2. The trim removed 2 bases at V and 6 bases at J, leaving 4 bases unmatched. The V gene's germline CDR1 is KGHSH and CDR2 LQKENI. The CDR3 is made up of 14 amino acids.

The gene calls are TRBV27 and TRBJ1-1; no reliable D call. The CDR3 has 15 amino acids. Germline V CDR1 and CDR2: MNHEY, SMNVEV (reference sequence). Deletions cut 5 bases from V and 4 bases from J, with 17 bases between. CDR3 region: CASSVEGGSSTEAFF. CDR3 sequence (DNA): TGTGCCAGCAGTGTAGAGGGCGGGAGCAGCACTGAAGCTTTCTTT.

The rearrangement links TRBV7-6 to TRBJ2-5, with a possible D match to TRBD1 (6 bases). The DNA end favors TRBJ2-7, so the J call may be wrong. CDR1 is SGHVS, CDR2 FNYEAQ, per germline. The CDR3 sequence is 13 residues long. The CDR3 DNA sequence: TGTGCCAGCAGCTTAAGAGGGGGCTACGAGCAGTACTTC. It is translated as CASSLRGGYEQYF.

The table lists this clone with a few counts. The rearrangement links TRBV5-4 to TRBJ2-7; no reliable D call. V shed 4 bases and J shed 0 bases, with 14 bases lying between them. Germline V gene lookup returns CDR1 SGHNT and CDR2 YYREEE (reference sequence). The CDR3 is 15 residues long. CDR3 DNA: TGTGCCAGCAGCCCCCCCGGCGGATACTCCTACGAGCAGTACTTC. Translation: CASSPPGGYSYEQYF.

The V gene is TRBV12-5, the J gene TRBJ1-3; possible D gene TRBD1, 5 bases. Trimming removed 0 bases from V and 7 bases from J, with 16 bases in between. CDR3 length equals 16 residues. Germline V gene sequence: CDR1 LGHNT, CDR2 FRNRAP. As DNA, the CDR3 is TGTGCTAGTGGTTTGGTGCGGGGGTGGAGTGTGAACACCATATATTTT. This sequence encodes CASGLVRGWSVNTIYF.

The J gene is TRBJ1-5, the V gene TRBV6-6, with a possible D match to TRBD1 (5 bases). This CDR3 region has 14 residues. V dropped 9 bases and J dropped 3 bases, with 15 bases sitting between them. Germline CDR1 reads MNHNY; CDR2 reads SVGAGI (reference sequence). The chain's CDR3 is CASQRGGNNQPQHF. For the CDR3, the DNA is TGTGCCAGTCAACGCGGGGGTAACAATCAGCCCCAGCATTTT.

Only one count was recorded for this clone. The chain employs TRBV29-1 and TRBJ1-2; D is undetermined. The CDR3 length is 13 residues. Germline lookup yields CDR1 SQVTM and CDR2 ANQGSEA. Trimming pared 4 bases from V and 2 bases from J, leaving 11 bases between. The CDR3 nucleotides read TGCAGCGTTGGGGCAGCCTTAAACTATGGCTACACCTTC. Translated, it gives CSVGAALNYGYTF.

This chain links TRBV4-2 with TRBJ2-3; 7 nucleotides align to TRBD2. The CDR3 has 15 amino acids. The V gene's germline CDR1 is LGHNA and CDR2 YNFKEQ. The trim removed 5 bases at V and 0 bases at J, leaving 5 bases unmatched. The CDR3: CASSNRDYSTDTQYF. As DNA, the CDR3 is TGTGCCAGCAGCAACCGGGACTACAGCACAGATACGCAGTATTTT.

This chain connects TRBV25-1 to TRBJ1-2; D might be TRBD1 (6 bases). The CDR3 consists of 16 residues. The V end lost 4 bases, the J end lost 0 bases, and 15 bases lay between the germline ends. Looked up from germline, CDR1 is MGHDK and CDR2 is SYGVNS. The CDR3 here is CASSGGGPEANYGYTF. CDR3 nucleotides: TGTGCCAGCAGTGGGGGGGGCCCAGAAGCTAACTATGGCTACACCTTC.

A note on this clone: One junction end does not reproduce the germline sequence, and a read error may be involved. The chain combines TRBV7-9 with TRBJ1-1; maybe TRBD1 (6 bases). Germline V CDR1 and CDR2: SEHNR, FQNEAQ (reference sequence). The CDR3 is 16 residues long. The CDR3 nucleotides read TGTTCCAGCAGTTCCCCGGGGGGCCTATTCGTTGATGAAGCTTTCTTT. Its translation: CSSSSPGGLFVDEAFF.

This clone showed up just a few times. The junction and the germline gene differ at one end; a read error may be behind it. The chain joins TRBV7-9 to TRBJ1-2, with no clear D. The CDR3 has 15 residues. The germline CDR1 and CDR2 sequences are SEHNR and FQNEAQ (reference sequence). CDR3 region: CSSSLESLDNYGYTF. DNA of the CDR3: TGTTCCAGCAGCTTAGAGAGTTTAGATAACTATGGCTACACCTTC.

This clone showed up just a few times. The chain joins TRBV5-4 to TRBJ2-3; D perhaps matches TRBD1 (6 bases). This CDR3 comprises 14 residues. With 0 bases removed from V and 5 bases from J, the gap between germline ends came to 10 bases. Germline CDR1 reads SGHNT; CDR2 reads YYREEE (reference sequence). CDR3 loop: CASSLVGGGDTQYF. The CDR3 DNA sequence: TGTGCCAGCAGCTTGGTTGGGGGCGGAGATACGCAGTATTTT.

V and J are TRBV2 and TRBJ2-2; no definite D call. CDR3 size: 15 residues. V lost 7 bases, J lost 0 bases, and 12 bases lay in between. CDR1 is SNHLY, CDR2 FYNNEI, per germline. The CDR3 loop reads CASNQNVANTGELFF. The CDR3 nucleotides are TGTGCCAGCAACCAAAACGTAGCGAACACCGGGGAGCTGTTTTTT.

The rearrangement links TRBV5-8 to TRBJ1-2, with a possible D match to TRBD1 (5 bases). This CDR3 has 13 residues. V dropped 2 bases and J dropped 4 bases, with 9 bases sitting between them. Germline CDR1 and CDR2: SGHTS and YDEGEE. The CDR3, as DNA: TGTGCCAGCAGCTTCCAGGGTCCCTATGGCTACACCTTC. Protein sequence: CASSFQGPYGYTF.

The chain links TRBV29-1 to TRBJ2-7; possible D gene TRBD2, 7 bases. This CDR3 contains 14 residues. Germline CDR1 reads SQVTM; CDR2 reads ANQGSEA. Trimming took off 6 bases at V and 2 bases at J, with 17 bases between the two ends. CDR3: CSVGSGGLTYEQYF. The CDR3 nucleotides are TGCAGCGTAGGGTCCGGGGGGCTGACCTACGAGCAGTACTTC.

The chain links TRBV19 to TRBJ2-3, with 8 bases that match TRBD2. With V trimmed by 4 bases and J by 2 bases, 26 bases remained unmatched. Germline CDR1 LNHDA, CDR2 SQIVND (reference sequence). The CDR3 contains 22 residues. The DNA of the CDR3 is TGTGCCAGTAGTACCCCCCTGGGTTTATCAGGGACTCCAGCGGGAGCCACAGATACGCAGTATTTT. Its translation is CASSTPLGLSGTPAGATDTQYF.

J is TRBJ2-2 and V is TRBV10-1, with 8 nucleotides matching TRBD1. This CDR3 region has 17 residues. With V trimmed by 3 bases and J by 3 bases, 9 bases remained unmatched. Germline loops: CDR1 WNHNN, CDR2 SYGVQD (reference sequence). CDR3 bases: TGCGCCAGCAGTGACAGGGGGCGCATTGGGGACACCGGGGAGCTGTTTTTT. Translated, it gives CASSDRGRIGDTGELFF.